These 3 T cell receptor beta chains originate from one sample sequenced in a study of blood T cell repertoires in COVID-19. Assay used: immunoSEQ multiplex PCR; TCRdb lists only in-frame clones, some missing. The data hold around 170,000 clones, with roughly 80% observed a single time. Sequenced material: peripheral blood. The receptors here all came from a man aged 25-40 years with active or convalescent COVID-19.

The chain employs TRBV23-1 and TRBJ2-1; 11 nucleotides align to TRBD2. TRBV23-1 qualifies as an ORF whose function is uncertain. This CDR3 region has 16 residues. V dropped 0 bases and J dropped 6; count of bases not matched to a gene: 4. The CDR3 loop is CASSQSKLAGVNEQFF. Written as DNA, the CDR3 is TGCGCCAGCAGTCAATCGAAACTAGCGGGGGTCAATGAGCAGTTCTTC.

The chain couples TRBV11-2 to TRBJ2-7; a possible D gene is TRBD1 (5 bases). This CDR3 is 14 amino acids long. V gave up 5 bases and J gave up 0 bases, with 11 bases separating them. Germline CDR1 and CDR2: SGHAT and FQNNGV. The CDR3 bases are TGTGCCAGCAGCCCGACAGCGAACTCCTACGAGCAGTACTTC. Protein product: CASSPTANSYEQYF.

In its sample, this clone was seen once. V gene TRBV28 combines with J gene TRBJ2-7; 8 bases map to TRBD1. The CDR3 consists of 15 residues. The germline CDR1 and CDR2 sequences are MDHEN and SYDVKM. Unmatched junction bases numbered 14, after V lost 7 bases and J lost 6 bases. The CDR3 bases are TGTGCCAGCACCGAAACGGACAGGGACTTCGGCGAGCAGTACTTC. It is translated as CASTETDRDFGEQYF.